This T cell receptor (beta chain) is drawn from a study of cytotoxic CD8 clonotypes in ibrutinib-treated CLL. As for this clone: Its matching antigen is unknown.

Germline CDR1 and CDR2: SGHDN and FVKESK. V gave up 4 bases and J gave up 6 bases, with 22 bases separating them. The CDR3 length is 16 residues. Frozen-stored PBMCs produced approximately 1.9 micrograms of genomic DNA for TCR beta libraries. Data came from immunoSEQ multiplex PCR; TCRdb stores just in-frame clones and leaves some out. The data contain 330,000 or so clones, approximately 67% of them singletons. Study-wide results and caveats: For progressing versus sustained-remission patients, sampling times were not the same. Baseline clonality, above age-matched healthy donor levels, tracked circulating CD8+ T-cell counts.

Sample: PBMCs, taken after 36 months of ibrutinib treatment. The J gene is TRBJ2-7, the V gene TRBV14; D possibly corresponds to TRBD1 (6 bases). The source of this sequence is a human donor with chronic lymphocytic leukemia. The CDR3 spells CASSPRYGWTAGEQYF. The CDR3 nucleotides are TGTGCCAGCAGCCCCCGTTATGGTTGGACAGCAGGCGAGCAGTACTTC. The entire variable domain, with the rest obtained from reference TRBV14 and TRBJ2-7, is as follows: EAGVTQFPSHSVIEKGQTVTLRCDPISGHDNLYWYRRVMGKEIKFLLHFVKESKQDESGMPNNRFLAERTGGTYSTLKVQPAELEDSGVYFCASSPRYGWTAGEQYFGPGTRLTVT.